Included here is one T cell receptor (beta chain) sequence, with context. As handled by the study authors: Nucleated cell number was recorded as an estimate derived from reference gene primer amplification. TCRdb's table, derived via immunoSEQ multiplex PCR, lists solely in-frame clones and lacks some. D and trimming come from the DNA, and the V and J calls and clone size come from that table. The sample records roughly 90,000 clones, 85% being singletons. These data are taken from a study of blood T cell repertoires in COVID-19. Study overall: COVID-19 samples collected from the United States, Italy and Spain covered acute and convalescent phases. PBMCs, B-cell-depleted T cells, or T cells were the source of the cDNA or gDNA that made up the material.

The CDR3 spans 15 residues. Deletions cut 1 base from V and 7 bases from J, with 11 bases between. CDR1 is SGHAT and CDR2 is FQNNGV in the germline V gene. This chain connects TRBV11-2 to TRBJ1-6; TRBD1 is a possible D gene (6 bases). The sequenced material came from peripheral blood. This TCR was recovered from an older man with acute or convalescent COVID-19. Written as DNA, the CDR3 is TGTGCCAGCAGCTTAGGCCCGGGACAAAATTCACCCCTCCACTTT. Residues: CASSLGPGQNSPLHF.